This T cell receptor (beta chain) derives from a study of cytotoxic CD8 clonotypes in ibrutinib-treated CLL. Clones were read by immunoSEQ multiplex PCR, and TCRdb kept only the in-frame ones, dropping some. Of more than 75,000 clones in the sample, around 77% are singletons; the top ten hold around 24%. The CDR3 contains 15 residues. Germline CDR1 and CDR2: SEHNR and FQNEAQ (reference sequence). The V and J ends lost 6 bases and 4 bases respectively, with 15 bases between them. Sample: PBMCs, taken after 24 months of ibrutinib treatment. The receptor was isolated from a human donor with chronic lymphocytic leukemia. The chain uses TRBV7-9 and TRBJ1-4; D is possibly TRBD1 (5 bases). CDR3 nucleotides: TGTGCCAGCAGTGGGGCCCGTGGGTTTAATGAAAAACTGTTTTTT. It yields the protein CASSGARGFNEKLFF.